These 27 T cell receptor beta chains share one sample of origin, sequenced in a study of blood T cells in healthy people across ages. Then a second PCR, running roughly 6 to 11 cycles, was carried out with a sample-barcoded 5' primer and a J-beta primer mix. A single record per CDR3 protein comes from TCRdb applying MiXCR to the 5' RACE reads. The sample contains hundreds of thousands of distinct CDR3 sequences, around three fifths of which appear only once. Sequenced: blood. Receptors originate from a man aged 40-49 years in good health.

Turning to this clonotype: Possible read error: a much larger clone is one base away. This chain joins TRBV29-1 and TRBJ2-1; D could derive from TRBD1 or TRBD2 (5 bases each). The CDR3 runs to 15 residues. Per the germline V gene, CDR1 is SQVTM and CDR2 is ANQGSEA. CDR3: CSVNSGGFAYNGQFF. The DNA of the CDR3 is TGCAGCGTTAATAGTGGGGGATTCGCCTACAATGGGCAGTTCTTC.

The CDR3 region has the DNA TGCAGTGCTAAAGCCGGGACAGGGCTCGAGCAGTACTTC. This codes for CSAKAGTGLEQYF. The V call is TRBV20-1, the J call TRBJ2-7, with TRBD1 matching 9 bases. Germline CDR1 reads DFQATT; CDR2 reads SNEGSKA (reference sequence). With 4 bases clipped from V and 6 bases from J, the junction kept 7 bases outside the gene matches. The CDR3 spans 13 residues.

The chain links TRBV11-1 to TRBJ2-1; unclear D gene. Germline V gene data show CDR1 as SGHAT and CDR2 as FQDESV (reference sequence). V was trimmed by 4 bases and J by 5 bases, leaving 15 bases between them. The CDR3 loop spans 15 amino acids. CDR3 sequence (DNA): TGTGCCAGCAGCTCCGACCCCAACCCCGACAATGAGCAGTTCTTC. It codes for CASSSDPNPDNEQFF.

The rearrangement links TRBV29-1 to TRBJ1-4; no firm D call. CDR1 SQVTM and CDR2 ANQGSEA come from the germline V gene. This CDR3 contains 13 residues. V dropped 7 bases and J dropped 4 bases, with 13 bases sitting between them. CDR3: CSGPLEFNEKLFF. The CDR3, as DNA: TGCAGCGGGCCCCTTGAATTTAATGAAAAACTGTTTTTT.

This clonotype was recorded at least ten times. The V gene is TRBV19, the J gene TRBJ2-3; TRBD2 might be the D (5 bases). Germline CDR1 is LNHDA and CDR2 is SQIVND (reference sequence). The ends were cut back, 6 bases at V and 6 bases at J, with 10 bases in the middle. The CDR3 length is 12 residues. CDR3 nucleotides: TGTGCCAGTAGAGTCAGCGGTGATACGCAGTATTTT. Amino acids: CASRVSGDTQYF.

The chain couples TRBV9 to TRBJ2-3; 7 nucleotides align to TRBD1. CDR1 SGDLS and CDR2 YYNGEE come from the germline V gene. This CDR3 comprises 13 residues. The V and J ends lost 3 bases and 4 bases, in that order; junction bases with no gene match: 2. The DNA for the CDR3 is TGTGCCAGCAGCGCACAGGGGCCAGATACGCAGTATTTT. It translates to CASSAQGPDTQYF.

This rearrangement joins TRBV28 to TRBJ2-5; 10 bases map to TRBD1. J was trimmed by 6 bases and V by 8 bases; bases with no gene match: 3. CDR3 length: 12 amino acids. The V gene's germline CDR1 is MDHEN and CDR2 SYDVKM. The CDR3 DNA reads as TGTGCCAGCGGACAGGGGGGGAAGACCCAGTACTTC. Its translation is CASGQGGKTQYF.

This clonotype occurred a few times. The rearrangement joins TRBV7-2 to TRBJ1-2; no firm D call. The CDR3 runs 16 residues. V lost 4 bases and J lost 6, with 21 bases in between. The V gene's germline CDR1 is SGHTA and CDR2 FQGNSA. CDR3 loop: CASSSTRDKDRDGYTF. CDR3 DNA sequence: TGTGCCAGCAGCTCCACCCGTGACAAAGACCGAGATGGCTACACCTTC.

The gene calls are TRBV20-1 and TRBJ1-2; 7 bases align to TRBD1. The CDR3 runs 11 residues. V gave up 8 bases and J gave up 3 bases; unmatched junction bases: 3. CDR1 is DFQATT and CDR2 is SNEGSKA in the germline V gene (reference sequence). Written as DNA, the CDR3 is TGCAGTCCAGGGGGGGACTATGGCTACACCTTC. Translation: CSPGGDYGYTF.

The chain couples TRBV7-2 to TRBJ2-5, with D possibly matching TRBD2 (8 bases). The V gene's germline CDR1 is SGHTA and CDR2 FQGNSA. V lost 0 bases, J lost 2 bases, and 25 bases lay in between. The length of the CDR3 is 20 residues. The DNA of the CDR3 is TGTGCCAGCAGCTTAGCAGGGGGCAATTTAGGACTAGCCTATCAAGAGACCCAGTACTTC. Protein sequence: CASSLAGGNLGLAYQETQYF.

This clonotype was picked up a small number of times. This CDR3 reads CASSLALAGTQYF. The CDR3 DNA is TGTGCCAGCAGTTTAGCTCTAGCGGGGACCCAGTACTTC. This sequence joins TRBV12-3 or TRBV12-4 and TRBJ2-5, with TRBD2 matching 8 bases. CDR3 length: 13 residues. The trim removed 0 bases at V and 7 bases at J, leaving 1 base unmatched.

This clonotype was picked up a small number of times. The genes are TRBV29-1 and TRBJ2-7; 7 bases align to TRBD1. The CDR3 has 15 residues. CDR1 and CDR2 (germline): SQVTM, ANQGSEA. J lost 0 bases, V lost 5 bases, and 10 bases had no gene match. CDR3 nucleotide sequence: TGCAGCGTTTCCATGGACAGGTTAAGCTCCTACGAGCAGTACTTC. Protein: CSVSMDRLSSYEQYF.

The V and J genes are TRBV7-2 and TRBJ2-1; 7 bases line up with TRBD2. The assigned J gene may be wrong: the sequence end matches TRBJ2-7 better. This CDR3 region has 15 residues. CDR1 and CDR2 from the germline V gene are SGHTA and FQGNSA. As DNA, the CDR3 is TGTGCCAGCAGCTCAGAAAGCGGGAACTACAATGAGCAGTACTTC. This sequence encodes CASSSESGNYNEQYF.

This clonotype was counted between two and nine times. V usage is TRBV6-1 and J usage is TRBJ1-2; TRBD1 agrees at 9 bases. The germline V gene has CDR1 MNHNS and CDR2 SASEGT. This CDR3 comprises 14 residues. Trimming cost V 5 bases and J 8 bases; bases outside gene matches: 9. CDR3 region: CASSPIQGAEGYTF. The CDR3 bases are TGTGCCAGCAGTCCCATACAGGGGGCTGAGGGCTACACCTTC.

The rearrangement joins TRBV20-1 to TRBJ2-5, with unresolved D. CDR1 and CDR2 from the germline V gene are DFQATT and SNEGSKA (reference sequence). Deletions cut 5 bases from V and 0 bases from J, with 16 bases between. The CDR3 consists of 15 residues. The chain's CDR3 is CSALTGPTYQETQYF. The CDR3 coding sequence is TGCAGTGCTCTGACCGGACCTACGTACCAAGAGACCCAGTACTTC.

A few counts support this clonotype. This rearrangement joins TRBV6-2 or TRBV6-3 to TRBJ2-3; a possible D gene is TRBD1 (5 bases). This CDR3 has 15 residues. CDR1 and CDR2 (germline): MNHEY, SVGEGT. V was cut by 6 bases and J by 1 base, with 14 bases left in between. The CDR3, as DNA: TGTGCCAGCAGCCCCGGACAACCGGGCACAGATACGCAGTATTTT. Residues: CASSPGQPGTDTQYF.

This clonotype has a single count. The chain joins TRBV3-1 to TRBJ2-2, with 10 bases identical to TRBD1. After removal of 3 bases from V and 6 bases from J, the junction contained 16 bases not matched to a gene. The CDR3 has 19 amino acids. Germline V gives CDR1 LGHDT, CDR2 YNNKEL (reference sequence). For the CDR3, the DNA is TGTGCCAGCAGCCACTGGGACAGGGGCGTAACCGATGGGGCCGGGGAGCTGTTTTTT. It encodes CASSHWDRGVTDGAGELFF.

This sequence joins TRBV10-2 and TRBJ2-5, with TRBD2 identical over 9 bases. Germline trimming cut 4 bases from V and 3 bases from J; bases unmatched to any gene: 12. This CDR3 comprises 17 residues. Per germline, CDR1 WSHSY and CDR2 SAAADI. This chain's CDR3 is CASSGPVTSGRKETQYF. The CDR3 DNA reads TGCGCCAGCAGTGGGCCAGTGACTAGCGGACGGAAAGAGACCCAGTACTTC.

The V gene is TRBV7-9, the J gene TRBJ2-3; D remains unclear. The CDR3 has 12 residues. Trimming cost V 4 bases and J 6 bases, with 8 bases left between them. Germline lookup yields CDR1 SEHNR and CDR2 FQNEAQ (reference sequence). CDR3 protein: CASSSPQDTQYF. Here the CDR3 DNA reads TGTGCCAGCAGCTCCCCCCAGGATACGCAGTATTTT.

The count of this clonotype is one. This sequence joins TRBV4-2 and TRBJ2-7; 9 bases fit TRBD2. CDR3 length equals 17 residues. J gave up 3 bases and V 3 bases, and 12 bases lay outside the gene matches. Germline CDR1 and CDR2: LGHNA and YNFKEQ. The CDR3 nucleotides read TGTGCCAGCAGCCATGGCTTCGCGGGAGGGAACGACTACGAGCAGTACTTC. Amino acid sequence: CASSHGFAGGNDYEQYF.

The V call is TRBV2, the J call TRBJ1-4; D is unclear. This CDR3 contains 15 residues. The V and J ends lost 3 bases and 8 bases respectively, with 16 bases between them. Germline V lookup: CDR1 SNHLY, CDR2 FYNNEI. In DNA form, the CDR3 reads TGTGCCAGCAGTGACGGACCGGCGGTATACGAAAAACTGTTTTTT. As protein: CASSDGPAVYEKLFF.

This sequence joins TRBV15 and TRBJ2-3; 7 bases agree with TRBD1. V dropped 0 bases and J dropped 1; count of bases not matched to a gene: 10. Per germline, CDR1 LNHNV and CDR2 YYDKDF (reference sequence). The CDR3 covers 18 residues. The CDR3 region is CATSRDGTGVGGTDTQYF. In nucleotides, the CDR3 is TGTGCCACCAGCAGAGATGGAACAGGGGTAGGGGGCACAGATACGCAGTATTTT.

The CDR3 sequence: CASSSTSGDTYEQYF. DNA of the CDR3: TGTGCCAGCAGTTCCACTAGCGGAGATACCTACGAGCAGTACTTC. The V call is TRBV27, the J call TRBJ2-7, with 8 bases identical to TRBD2. The CDR3 length is 15 residues. CDR1 is MNHEY and CDR2 is SMNVEV in the germline V gene (reference sequence). The V gene end was trimmed by 4 bases and the J gene end by 2 bases; junction bases not matched to a gene: 7.

Many counts were recorded for this clonotype. This sequence joins TRBV6-5 and TRBJ2-1; D is perhaps TRBD1 or TRBD2 (6 bases each). V was trimmed by 0 bases and J by 2 bases, leaving 8 bases between them. The CDR3 runs to 15 residues. Germline CDR1 reads MNHEY; CDR2 reads SVGAGI. CDR3 amino acids: CASSYSGGPYNEQFF. The CDR3 DNA follows: TGTGCCAGCAGTTACTCCGGGGGCCCCTACAATGAGCAGTTCTTC.

This clonotype showed up just once. The rearrangement joins TRBV27 to TRBJ1-2; 10 nucleotides align to TRBD1. After removal of 9 bases from V and 2 bases from J, the junction contained 3 bases not matched to a gene. This CDR3 contains 13 residues. In germline, CDR1 is MNHEY, CDR2 SMNVEV (reference sequence). CDR3 sequence reads: CASATGGNYGYTF. CDR3 sequence (DNA): TGTGCCAGTGCGACAGGGGGCAACTATGGCTACACCTTC.

The V call is TRBV29-1, the J call TRBJ2-1, with D tentatively TRBD1 or TRBD2 (5 bases each). The CDR3 is made up of 11 amino acids. Trimming took off 7 bases at V and 10 bases at J, with 14 bases between the two ends. CDR1 SQVTM and CDR2 ANQGSEA come from the germline V gene. CDR3 DNA sequence: TGCAGCGGTGGGCCCGGGGCAGAGCAGTTCTTC. It specifies CSGGPGAEQFF.

The V call is TRBV5-1, the J call TRBJ2-1; 9 bases are a match to TRBD1. V lost 4 bases to trimming and J lost 4 bases; unmatched junction nucleotides: 6. There are 15 residues in the CDR3. CDR1 is SGHRS, CDR2 YFSETQ, per germline. The CDR3: CASSLDGQGYNEQFF. CDR3 DNA: TGCGCCAGCAGCCTGGATGGACAGGGGTACAATGAGCAGTTCTTC.